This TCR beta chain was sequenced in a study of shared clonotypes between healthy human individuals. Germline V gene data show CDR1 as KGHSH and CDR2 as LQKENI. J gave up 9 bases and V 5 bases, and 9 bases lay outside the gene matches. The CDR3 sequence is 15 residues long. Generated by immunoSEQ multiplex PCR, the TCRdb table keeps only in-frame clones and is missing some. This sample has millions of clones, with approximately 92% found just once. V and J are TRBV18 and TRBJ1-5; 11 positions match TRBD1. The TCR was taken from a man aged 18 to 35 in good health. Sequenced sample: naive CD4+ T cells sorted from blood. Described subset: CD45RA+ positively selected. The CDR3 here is CASSSGQGDVLPQHF. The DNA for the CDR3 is TGTGCCAGCTCATCGGGACAGGGGGACGTCTTGCCCCAGCATTTT.